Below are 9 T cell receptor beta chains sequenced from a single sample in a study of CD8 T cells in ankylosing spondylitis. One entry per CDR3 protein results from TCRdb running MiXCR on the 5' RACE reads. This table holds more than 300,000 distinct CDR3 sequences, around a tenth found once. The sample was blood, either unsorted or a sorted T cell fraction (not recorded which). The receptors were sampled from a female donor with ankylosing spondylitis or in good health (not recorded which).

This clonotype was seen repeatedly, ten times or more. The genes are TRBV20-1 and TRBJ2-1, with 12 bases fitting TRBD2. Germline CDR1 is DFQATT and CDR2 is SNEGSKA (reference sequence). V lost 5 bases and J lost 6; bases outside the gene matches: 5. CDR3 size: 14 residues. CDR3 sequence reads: CSAETSGRFNEQFF. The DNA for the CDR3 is TGCAGTGCTGAAACTAGCGGGAGGTTCAATGAGCAGTTCTTC.

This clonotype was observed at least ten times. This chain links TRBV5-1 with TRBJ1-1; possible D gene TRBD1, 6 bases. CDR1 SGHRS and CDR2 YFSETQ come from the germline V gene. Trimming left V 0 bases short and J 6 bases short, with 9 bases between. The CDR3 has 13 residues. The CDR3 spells CASSLAGEAEAFF. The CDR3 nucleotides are TGCGCCAGCAGCTTGGCAGGGGAAGCTGAAGCTTTCTTT.

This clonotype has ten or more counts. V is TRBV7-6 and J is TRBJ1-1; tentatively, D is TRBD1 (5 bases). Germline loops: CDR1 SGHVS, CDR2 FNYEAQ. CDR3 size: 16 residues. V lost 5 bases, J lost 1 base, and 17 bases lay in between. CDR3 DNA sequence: TGTGCCAGCAGCGCAAGTTTGGGGGTAGCGAACACTGAAGCTTTCTTT. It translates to CASSASLGVANTEAFF. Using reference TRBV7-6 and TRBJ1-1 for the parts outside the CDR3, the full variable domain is GAGVSQSPRYKVTKRGQDVALRCDPISGHVSLYWYRQALGQGPEFLTYFNYEAQQDKSGLPNDRFSAERPEGSISTLTIQRTEQRDSAMYRCASSASLGVANTEAFFGQGTRLTVV.

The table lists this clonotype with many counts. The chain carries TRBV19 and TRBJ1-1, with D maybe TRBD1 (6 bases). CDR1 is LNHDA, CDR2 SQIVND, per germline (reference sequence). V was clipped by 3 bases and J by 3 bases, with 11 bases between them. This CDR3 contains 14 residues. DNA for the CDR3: TGTGCCAGTAGTATCCCCCCAGGGGACACTGAAGCTTTCTTT. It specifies CASSIPPGDTEAFF.

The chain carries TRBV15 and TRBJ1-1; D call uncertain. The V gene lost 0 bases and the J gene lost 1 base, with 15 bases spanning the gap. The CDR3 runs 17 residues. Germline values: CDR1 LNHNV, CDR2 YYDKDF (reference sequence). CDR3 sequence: CATSRDIGVVSNTEAFF. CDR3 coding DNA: TGTGCCACCAGCAGAGATATCGGGGTTGTCTCGAACACTGAAGCTTTCTTT.

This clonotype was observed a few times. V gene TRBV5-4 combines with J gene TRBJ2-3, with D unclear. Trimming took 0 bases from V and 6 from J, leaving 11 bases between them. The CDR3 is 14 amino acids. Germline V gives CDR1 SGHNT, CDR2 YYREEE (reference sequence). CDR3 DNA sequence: TGTGCCAGCAGCTTGGCGAGGCGAGGTGATACGCAGTATTTT. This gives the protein CASSLARRGDTQYF.

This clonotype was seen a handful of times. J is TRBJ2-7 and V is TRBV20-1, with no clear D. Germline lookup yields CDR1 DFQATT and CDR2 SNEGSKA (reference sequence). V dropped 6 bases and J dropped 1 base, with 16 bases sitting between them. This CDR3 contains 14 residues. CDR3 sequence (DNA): TGCAGTGCCATTGGACGGGCCGTGTCCTACGAGCAGTACTTC. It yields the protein CSAIGRAVSYEQYF.

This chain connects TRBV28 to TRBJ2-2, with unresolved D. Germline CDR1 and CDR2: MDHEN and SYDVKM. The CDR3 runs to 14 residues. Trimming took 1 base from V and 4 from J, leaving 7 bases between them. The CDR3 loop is CASSLSQGTGELFF. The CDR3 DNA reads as TGTGCCAGCAGTTTATCCCAAGGCACCGGGGAGCTGTTTTTT.

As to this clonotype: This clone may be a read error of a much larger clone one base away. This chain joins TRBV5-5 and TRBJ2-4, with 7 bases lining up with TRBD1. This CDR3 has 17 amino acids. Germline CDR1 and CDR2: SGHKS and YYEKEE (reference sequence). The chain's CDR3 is CASSLEGAGGAKNIQHF. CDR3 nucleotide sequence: TGTGCCAGCAGCTTGGAAGGGGCAGGGGGAGCCAAAAACATTCAGCACTTC.